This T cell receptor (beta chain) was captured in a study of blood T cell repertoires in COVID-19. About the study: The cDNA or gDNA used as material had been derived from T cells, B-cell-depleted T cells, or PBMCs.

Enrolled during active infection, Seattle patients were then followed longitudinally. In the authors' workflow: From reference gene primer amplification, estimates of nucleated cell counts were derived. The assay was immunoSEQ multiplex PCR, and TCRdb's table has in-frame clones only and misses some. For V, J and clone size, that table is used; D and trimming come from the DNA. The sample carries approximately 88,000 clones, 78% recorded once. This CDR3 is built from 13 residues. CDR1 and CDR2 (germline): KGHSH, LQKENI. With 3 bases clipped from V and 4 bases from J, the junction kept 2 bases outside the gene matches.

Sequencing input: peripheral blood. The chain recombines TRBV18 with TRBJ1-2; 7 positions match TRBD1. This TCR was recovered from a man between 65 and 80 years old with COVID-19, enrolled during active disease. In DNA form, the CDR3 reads TGTGCCAGCTCACCCAACAGGGGCTATGGCTACACCTTC. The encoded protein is CASSPNRGYGYTF.